This T cell receptor (beta chain) comes out of a study of spatial heterogeneity in lung cancer (dated by TCRdb to about 2019). Looking at the study overall: More beta-chain than alpha-chain transcripts were consistently detected, likely reflecting higher beta-chain transcript abundance. In the raw uncorrected reads, each unique combination of TCR and UMI appeared more than ten times on average. At surgery, some 200 tumor regions, fewer than 85 matched nontumor lung samples and 56 PBMC samples were TCR-sequenced for both alpha and beta chains. TCR repertoire features were related to nonsynonymous mutation counts determined by whole-exome sequencing of tumor tissue. The study quantitatively compared TCR alpha and beta repertoires across multiple tumor regions, matched nontumor lung and blood in non-small cell lung cancer. Findings and caveats that apply to the study as a whole: Additional single-cell paired TCR alpha and beta sequencing was considered necessary to confirm, at a functional level, the hypothesis that regional TCRs recognize regional mutations. Ubiquitous expanded tumor TCRs showed up in blood more often at tumor resection than at routine follow-up.

The CDR1 and CDR2 encoded by the germline V gene (reference sequence) are DFQATT and SNEGSKA. From cysteine to phenylalanine, the CDR3 is 13 amino acids long. Only the CDR3 part of the read is kept: 39 bases, read in frame from the first base. Cut back by 6 bases and 2 bases, the V and J ends lie 12 bases apart. The method behind the library was 5' RACE. This sample was sequenced with a NextSeq 500. In the TCR library protocol, a unique molecular identifier was attached to each TCR cDNA molecule so that PCR and sequencing errors could be corrected. The study's processing was this. TCR identification, UMI-based error correction and CDR3 extraction were all carried out with Decombinator tools. TCRs above a frequency of 2 per 1,000, corresponding to the top 1% of the tumor frequency distribution, were defined as expanded. Each repertoire was subsampled 100 times to 5,000 TCRs, after which Renyi diversity was computed with the R vegan package. CDR3 similarity networks were constructed using string-kernel similarity of amino acid triplets, with links drawn between CDR3s whose pairwise similarity was above 0.82. TCRdb passed the public sequencing reads through fastp at Q25 and MiXCR, retaining productive beta sequences. Identical CDR3 proteins give one entry, which carries the most common genes and DNA. The V and J calls come from TCRdb's annotation, not from the publication. The sample table shows approximately 40,000 distinct CDR3 sequences, and about 5% are seen once. The ten largest clones represent about a quarter of the sample.

The time point label of this sample denotes: sample taken at primary tumor resection. Samples were obtained from 65 to 90 patients with early-stage, untreated non-small cell lung cancer from the lung TRACERx cohort. Without any cell sorting, TCR sequencing was performed on whole RNA extracted either from tumor and nontumor lung tissue or from cryopreserved PBMC samples. Only patients with enough RNA available from two or more tumor regions were chosen for TCR sequencing. This clonotype was detected many times. Its antigen is unknown. Base qualities are not at hand, and no much larger clone is one base apart.

This sequence was found in a female donor with early-stage non-small cell lung cancer. The V gene is TRBV20-1 and the J gene is TRBJ2-3; the D gene lacks a confident call. Sequenced material: PBMCs, taken at surgery. The DNA is as follows: TGCAGTGCCCCCCTCCAGGTCACAGATACGCAGTATTTT. Translated, it reads CSAPLQVTDTQYF.